This T cell receptor beta chain was sequenced in a study of technical replicates of blood from a handful of donors (dated by TCRdb to 2016 to 2017). Receptors were amplified or captured by the immunoSEQ multiplex PCR assay. In TCRdb, the immuneACCESS table is reduced to in-frame sequences with V and J assigned. These tables do not hold every clone; where another copy was compared, an unresolved V gene accounts for under half, and the others remain unexplained. The sample table contains about 75,000 clones; only one count was recorded for approximately 97% of them. The top ten clonotypes cover 0.25% to 0.3% of the sample. On this clone itself: Its antigen is still unknown. Within one base of it there is no much larger clone, and no base qualities were kept.

The receptor was isolated from a human donor in good health. The sample taken for sequencing was T cells isolated from PBMCs.

In nucleotide form, the sequence is TGTGCCAGCAGTTATCCGGGACTAGCGGGACAGCAGTACTTC. This encodes CASSYPGLAGQQYF. The rearranged segments are TRBV7-2 and TRBJ2-7; 13 bases in the middle match TRBD2. V and J are trimmed by 6 bases and 8 bases, and the gene matches miss 7 bases of the junction. The CDR3 goes from the cysteine to the phenylalanine over 14 residues. Only the CDR3 DNA stays, 42 bases, in frame from base 1. CDR1 and CDR2, looked up from the germline V gene, are SGHTA and FQGNSA.